A single sample gave rise to the 3 T cell receptor beta chains below, sequenced in a study of regulatory T cells in long-lasting Graves disease. As to time point: newly diagnosed GD, antithyroid drugs for less than 3 months. From PBMCs, RNA was extracted and then used to make the TCR library. Combining iRepertoire HTBI primers with Arm-PCR of CDR3 regions, the authors built TCR beta libraries. A single record per CDR3 protein comes from TCRdb applying MiXCR to the multiplex PCR reads. The sample gives 350,000 to 500,000 distinct CDR3 sequences, 11% to 15% of which show up once; approximately 17% is in the top ten. The same specimen was also included in a second study, on T cells in Graves' hyperthyroidism and ophthalmopathy.

The sample consisted of peripheral blood mononuclear cells (PBMCs), taken at new diagnosis, from a patient treated with antithyroid drugs. Receptor source: a woman between 45 and 65 years old with Graves disease.

This clonotype was counted ten times or more. V gene TRBV28 combines with J gene TRBJ2-5; 11 nucleotides match TRBD1. In germline, CDR1 is MDHEN, CDR2 SYDVKM. The CDR3 is 15 amino acids. With V trimmed by 5 bases and J by 3 bases, 5 bases remained unmatched. CDR3 nucleotide sequence: TGTGCCAGCAGTGAGGGGACAGGGGGAAAAGAGACCCAGTACTTC. It codes for CASSEGTGGKETQYF.

The chain has TRBV9 and TRBJ1-6; TRBD1 is a possible D gene (5 bases). The CDR3 is 13 amino acids. With 3 bases removed from V and 10 bases from J, the gap between germline ends came to 11 bases. In germline, CDR1 is SGDLS, CDR2 YYNGEE. The CDR3 DNA reads TGTGCCAGCAGCGAATCCAGGGAATCACCCCTCCACTTT. Protein sequence: CASSESRESPLHF. Based on the CDR3 plus reference TRBV9 and TRBJ1-6, the full variable domain is DSGVTQTPKHLITATGQRVTLRCSPRSGDLSVYWYQQSLDQGLQFLIQYYNGEERAKGNILERFSAQQFPDLHSELNLSSLELGDSALYFCASSESRESPLHFGNGTRLTVT.

This clonotype was picked up many times. The chain joins TRBV6-1 to TRBJ2-2; tentatively, D is TRBD1 (6 bases). The CDR3 runs 16 residues. V lost 5 bases to trimming and J lost 1 base, with 14 bases between them. CDR1 is MNHNS and CDR2 is SASEGT in the germline V gene. The DNA of the CDR3 is TGTGCCAGCAGTCCCCGGACAGCCTTGAACACCGGGGAGCTGTTTTTT. Translation gives CASSPRTALNTGELFF.